This is a list of T cell receptor beta chains from one sample in a study of T cell repertoires in cytomegalovirus infection. Each CDR3 protein gets one entry after TCRdb re-called the reads with MiXCR. The data show roughly 600,000 distinct CDR3 sequences, with 20% to 30% seen just once and under 8.5% held by the top ten. Specimen: CD8+ T cells from PBMCs. These receptors were taken from a human donor in good health (CMV status not recorded). Some clones in this sample may be carry-over from other donors' samples. Each CDR3 is given with its conserved first and last residue. Each record gives: D gene, clone size, V gene, J gene, CDR3 DNA, CDR3 protein. The D gene is left open where the match is weak. Rows give clone size only sometimes, using once, few, many, or a class for an expanded clone.

>TRBD1|-|TRBV15|TRBJ2-5
TGTGCCACCAGCAGAGAGACAGGGATTCAAGAGACCCAGTACTTC
CATSRETGIQETQYF
>TRBD2|-|TRBV4-1|TRBJ2-1
TGCGCCAGCAGCCAAGACGGGACTAGCTTAAACAATGAGCAGTTCTTC
CASSQDGTSLNNEQFF
>-|many|TRBV7-9|TRBJ1-1
TGTGCCAGCAGCTTACCCGGACCGGAAGGGGGTGGGGGGGTGGAAGCTTTCTTT
CASSLPGPEGGGGVEAFF
>-|many|TRBV4-3|TRBJ2-2
TGCGCCAGCAGGGCCGGGACACCGAACACCGGGGAGCTGTTTTTT
CASRAGTPNTGELFF
>TRBD1|few|TRBV7-9|TRBJ2-1
TGTGCCAGCAGTCCTTCATCCGGGACAGGGTACAATGAGCAGTTCTTC
CASSPSSGTGYNEQFF
>TRBD2|few|TRBV7-9|TRBJ2-1
TGTGCCAGCAGCTTAGTTGGGCTAGCGGGGCTCAATGAGCAGTTCTTC
CASSLVGLAGLNEQFF
>TRBD1|-|TRBV9|TRBJ1-2
TGTGCCAGCAGTGGGGACAGGCCTAACTATGGCTACACCTTC
CASSGDRPNYGYTF
>-|few|TRBV19|TRBJ1-1
TGTGCCAGTAGTCCCGGTAGCCCAAGGAACACTGAAGCTTTCTTT
CASSPGSPRNTEAFF
>-|-|TRBV27|TRBJ1-1
TGTGCCAGCAGTCAACTGCACTCAGGGTACACTGAAGCTTTCTTT
CASSQLHSGYTEAFF
>-|-|TRBV6-5|TRBJ2-7
TGTGCCACCCTCGGGGTAGGGTGGGAGCAGTACTTC
CATLGVGWEQYF
>-|many|TRBV7-9|TRBJ2-3
TGTGCCAGCAGCTTAGTGCCAGGGGATCGCACAGATACGCAGTATTTT
CASSLVPGDRTDTQYF
>-|-|TRBV4-1|TRBJ1-1
TGCGCCAACAGCCTCAGGAGTTGGACTGAAGCTTTCTTT
CANSLRSWTEAFF
>-|many|TRBV7-6|TRBJ1-4
TGTGCCAGCAGCTTCGCCCACAGGGTAACTAATGAAAAACTGTTTTTT
CASSFAHRVTNEKLFF
>-|many|TRBV12-3/TRBV12-4|TRBJ2-5
TGTGCCAGCAGTTCCGCGGGACATTTCCAAGAGACCCAGTACTTC
CASSSAGHFQETQYF
>-|-|TRBV11-2|TRBJ1-4
TGTGCCAGCAGCCCGGTATTTAATGAAAAACTGTTTTTT
CASSPVFNEKLFF
>-|-|TRBV19|TRBJ2-1
TGTGCCAGTAGTTTCCGGGACACAAGAGTTAATGAGCAGTTCTTC
CASSFRDTRVNEQFF
>-|-|TRBV10-3|TRBJ1-2
TGTGCCATCAGGGACCTTTCCGGCTACACCTTC
CAIRDLSGYTF
>TRBD2|few|TRBV20-1|TRBJ2-7
TGCAGTGCTAGGCGGCTAGCGGAGGCCTACGAGCAGTACTTC
CSARRLAEAYEQYF
>-|-|TRBV28|TRBJ1-4
TGTGCCAGCAGTTTAGGAGAGTATAATGAAAAACTGTTTTTT
CASSLGEYNEKLFF
>TRBD1|-|TRBV6-1|TRBJ2-7
TGTGCCAGCAGTCTGTCTGGGACAGGGATTTACGAGCAGTACTTC
CASSLSGTGIYEQYF
>-|many|TRBV6-4|TRBJ1-6
TGTGCCAGCGGAGCAGGGGTGAATAATTCACCCCTCCACTTT
CASGAGVNNSPLHF
>TRBD1|many|TRBV28|TRBJ1-2
TGTGCCAGCAGTTTCCGACAGGGCCGCTATGGCTACACCTTC
CASSFRQGRYGYTF
>-|many|TRBV7-9|TRBJ2-1
TGTGCCAGCAGGAGCATTGCGAGGGAGCAGTTCTTC
CASRSIAREQFF
>TRBD1|-|TRBV29-1|TRBJ2-7
TGCAGCGTTGAAGACGGACAGGGCTACGAGCAGTACTTC
CSVEDGQGYEQYF
>-|-|TRBV20-1|TRBJ2-4
TGCAGTGCTAGCCGTGACAGGAAAAACATTCAGTACTTC
CSASRDRKNIQYF
>-|-|TRBV29-1|TRBJ2-1
TGCAGCGCCCGCCTCAATGAGCAGTTCTTC
CSARLNEQFF
>-|-|TRBV29-1|TRBJ1-6
TGCAGCGCCCGGGGTGGGGATAATTCACCCCTCCACTTT
CSARGGDNSPLHF
>TRBD2|-|TRBV6-5|TRBJ2-1
TGTGCCAGCAGTTACGGCGATCTGCGGGGGGACAATGAGCAGTTCTTC
CASSYGDLRGDNEQFF
>-|-|TRBV6-2/TRBV6-3|TRBJ2-2
TGTGCCAGCAGTGTCGGACCCCCAGTCACCGGGGAGCTGTTTTTT
CASSVGPPVTGELFF
>-|many|TRBV9|TRBJ2-1
TGTGCCAGCAGCCACGGACTAAACTCCTACAATGAGCAGTTCTTC
CASSHGLNSYNEQFF
>-|-|TRBV4-1|TRBJ2-1
TGCGCCAGCAGCCAAGATCCCGCGAGCTCCTACAATGAGCAGTTCTTC
CASSQDPASSYNEQFF
>TRBD2|-|TRBV2|TRBJ2-1
TGTGCCAGCAGTGCCGGGACTAGCGTGATTTACCCTCAGTTCTTC
CASSAGTSVIYPQFF
>-|many|TRBV6-2/TRBV6-3|TRBJ2-1
TGTGCCAGCAGCCTCGCGTCGGGGGCTTGGGAGCAGTTCTTC
CASSLASGAWEQFF
>TRBD1|once|TRBV27|TRBJ2-7
TGTGCCAGCAGTCTATCGACAGGGCTAACCTACGAGCAGTACTTC
CASSLSTGLTYEQYF
>-|-|TRBV29-1|TRBJ1-2
TGCAGCGCCTTCGGCGTGACGAAAGGCTACACCTTC
CSAFGVTKGYTF
>-|-|TRBV7-2|TRBJ2-2
TGTGCCAGCAGCTTAACGGCCCCCGGGGAGCTGTTTTTT
CASSLTAPGELFF
>TRBD2|few|TRBV5-4|TRBJ2-1
TGTGCCAGCAGCTTGTACCCCTACCTTGGACTAGCGGAATACAATGAGCAGTTCTTC
CASSLYPYLGLAEYNEQFF
>-|-|TRBV15|TRBJ2-5
TGTGCCACCAGCAGAGGGTGGAGGGACGTACAAGAGACCCAGTACTTC
CATSRGWRDVQETQYF
>TRBD1|many|TRBV10-3|TRBJ2-5
TGTGCCAGCCGATGGGACAGGGAAGAGACCCAGTACTTC
CASRWDREETQYF
>-|few|TRBV7-9|TRBJ2-5
TGTGCCAGCAGCCGGGGGCAGCTACAAGAGACCCAGTACTTC
CASSRGQLQETQYF
>-|few|TRBV6-2/TRBV6-3|TRBJ1-1
TGTGCCAGCAGTTACAGAGTCTTTAACACTGAAGCTTTCTTT
CASSYRVFNTEAFF
>TRBD2|few|TRBV6-6|TRBJ2-1
TGTGCCAGCAGTTACCTGAGGGGACTAGCGGACAATGAGCAGTTCTTC
CASSYLRGLADNEQFF
>-|-|TRBV12-3/TRBV12-4|TRBJ1-3
TGTGCCACCCCCTCCGGAAACACCATATATTTT
CATPSGNTIYF
>TRBD2|few|TRBV9|TRBJ2-2
TGTGCCAGCAGCCCCTCGGGGGGTATTAACACCGGGGAGCTGTTTTTT
CASSPSGGINTGELFF
>-|-|TRBV19|TRBJ1-6
TGTGCCAGTAGTTACTGGGGTAACGGATCACCCCTCCACTTT
CASSYWGNGSPLHF
>TRBD2|many|TRBV4-1|TRBJ2-1
TGCGCCAGCAGCCAAGAACCTTTCACGGGGGGATACAATGAGCAGTTCTTC
CASSQEPFTGGYNEQFF
>TRBD1|-|TRBV28|TRBJ1-1
TGTGTCAGCAGTTTAAAGAAAGGGGACAGCACTTCGAACACTGAAGCTTTCTTT
CVSSLKKGDSTSNTEAFF
>TRBD1|few|TRBV28|TRBJ2-1
TGTGCCAGCAGTATCGACAGGGTTGGAGATGAGCAGTTCTTC
CASSIDRVGDEQFF
>TRBD1|once|TRBV19|TRBJ1-5
TGTGCCACAGGACAGGGACAACAGCCCCAGCATTTT
CATGQGQQPQHF
>-|-|TRBV19|TRBJ2-1
TGTGCCAGTAGTATTCGAGTTGAGCAGTTCTTC
CASSIRVEQFF
>-|few|TRBV7-3|TRBJ1-2
TGTGCCAGCAGCTTAGAGACAGGACACGGCTACACCTTC
CASSLETGHGYTF
>-|few|TRBV20-1|TRBJ1-1
TGCAGTGCTCCAGTACAGGACCGAACTGAAGCTTTCTTT
CSAPVQDRTEAFF
>-|-|TRBV2|TRBJ1-2
TGTGCCAGCAACACCTTCAGAAGTAACTATGGCTACACCTTC
CASNTFRSNYGYTF
>-|once|TRBV28|TRBJ1-5
TGTGCCAGCAGTTTACTAGGACGTCGTGACAATCAGCCCCAGCATTTT
CASSLLGRRDNQPQHF